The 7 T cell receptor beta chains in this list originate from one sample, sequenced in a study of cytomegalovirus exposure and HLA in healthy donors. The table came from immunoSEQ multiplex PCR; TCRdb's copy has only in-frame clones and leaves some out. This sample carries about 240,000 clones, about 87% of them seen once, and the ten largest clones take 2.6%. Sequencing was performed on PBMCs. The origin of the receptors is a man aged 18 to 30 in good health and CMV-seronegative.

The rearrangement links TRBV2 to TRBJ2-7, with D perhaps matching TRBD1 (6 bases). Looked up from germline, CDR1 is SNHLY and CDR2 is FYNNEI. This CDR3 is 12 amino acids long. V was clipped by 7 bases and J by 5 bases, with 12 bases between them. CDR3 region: CASTGRGDEQYF. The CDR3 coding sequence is TGTGCCAGCACTGGCAGGGGCGACGAGCAGTACTTC. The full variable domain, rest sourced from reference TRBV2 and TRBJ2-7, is EPEVTQTPSHQVTQMGQEVILRCVPISNHLYFYWYRQILGQKVEFLVSFYNNEISEKSEIFDDQFSVERPDGSNFTLKIRSTKLEDSAMYFCASTGRGDEQYFGPGTRLTVT.

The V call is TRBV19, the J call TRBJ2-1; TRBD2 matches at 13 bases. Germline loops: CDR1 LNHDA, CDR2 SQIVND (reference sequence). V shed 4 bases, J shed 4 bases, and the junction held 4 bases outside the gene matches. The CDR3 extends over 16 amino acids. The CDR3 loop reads CASSTRLAGGYNEQFF. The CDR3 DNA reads TGTGCCAGTAGTACCAGACTAGCGGGGGGATACAATGAGCAGTTCTTC.

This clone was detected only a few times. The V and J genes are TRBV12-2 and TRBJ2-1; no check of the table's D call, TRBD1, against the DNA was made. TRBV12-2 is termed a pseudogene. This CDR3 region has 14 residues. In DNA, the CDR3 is TGTGCAAGTCGCTTAGCCCGACAGGGGAATGAGCAGTTCTTC. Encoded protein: CASRLARQGNEQFF.

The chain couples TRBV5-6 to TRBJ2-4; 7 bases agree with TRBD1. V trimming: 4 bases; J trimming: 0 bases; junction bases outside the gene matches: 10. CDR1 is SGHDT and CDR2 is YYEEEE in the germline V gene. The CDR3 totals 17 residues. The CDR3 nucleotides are TGTGCCAGCAGCGGCACGGACAGGACACTAGCCAAAAACATTCAGTACTTC. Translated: CASSGTDRTLAKNIQYF.

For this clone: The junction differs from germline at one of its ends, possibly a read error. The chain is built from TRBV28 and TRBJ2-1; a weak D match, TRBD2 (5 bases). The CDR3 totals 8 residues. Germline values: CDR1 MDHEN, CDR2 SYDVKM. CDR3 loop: CASPMRVF. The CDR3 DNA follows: TGTGCCAGCCCTATGAGGGTCTTC.

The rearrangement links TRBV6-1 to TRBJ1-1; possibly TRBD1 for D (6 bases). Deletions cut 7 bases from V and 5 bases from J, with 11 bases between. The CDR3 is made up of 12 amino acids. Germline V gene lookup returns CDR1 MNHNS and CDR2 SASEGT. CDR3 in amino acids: CASIWTATEAFF. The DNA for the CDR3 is TGTGCCAGCATATGGACAGCAACTGAAGCTTTCTTT.

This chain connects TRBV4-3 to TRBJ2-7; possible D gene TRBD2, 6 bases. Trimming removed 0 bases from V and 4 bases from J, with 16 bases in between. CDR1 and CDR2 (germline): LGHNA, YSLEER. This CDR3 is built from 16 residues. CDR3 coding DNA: TGCGCCAGCAGCCAAGACTACGGGGGAGATCTATACGAGCAGTACTTC. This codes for CASSQDYGGDLYEQYF.